This TCR beta chain was documented in a study of blood T cell repertoires in COVID-19. For the study at large: Some COVID-19 samples were acute and others convalescent; all came from the United States, Italy and Spain. PBMCs, B-cell-depleted T cells, or T cells provided the cDNA or gDNA that made up the material.

Trimming removed 0 bases from V and 1 base from J; junction bases left unmatched: 6. This CDR3 contains 16 residues. Germline V CDR1 and CDR2: SGHRS, YFSETQ. Original processing notes: Cell counts per sample came from amplifying reference gene primers. The data were produced by immunoSEQ multiplex PCR, yet TCRdb's version contains in-frame clones alone and is incomplete. V and J calls and clone size follow that table, whereas D and trimming were derived from the DNA. The sample holds 250,000 to 350,000 clones, roughly nine tenths seen once. Sequences were obtained from peripheral blood. This clonotype was sampled from a man in his late teens or twenties with active or convalescent COVID-19. V gene TRBV5-1 combines with J gene TRBJ2-5, with 7 bases identical to TRBD1. CDR3 region: CASSLEVGQAQETQYF. CDR3 coding DNA: TGCGCCAGCAGCTTGGAGGTAGGACAGGCCCAAGAGACCCAGTACTTC.